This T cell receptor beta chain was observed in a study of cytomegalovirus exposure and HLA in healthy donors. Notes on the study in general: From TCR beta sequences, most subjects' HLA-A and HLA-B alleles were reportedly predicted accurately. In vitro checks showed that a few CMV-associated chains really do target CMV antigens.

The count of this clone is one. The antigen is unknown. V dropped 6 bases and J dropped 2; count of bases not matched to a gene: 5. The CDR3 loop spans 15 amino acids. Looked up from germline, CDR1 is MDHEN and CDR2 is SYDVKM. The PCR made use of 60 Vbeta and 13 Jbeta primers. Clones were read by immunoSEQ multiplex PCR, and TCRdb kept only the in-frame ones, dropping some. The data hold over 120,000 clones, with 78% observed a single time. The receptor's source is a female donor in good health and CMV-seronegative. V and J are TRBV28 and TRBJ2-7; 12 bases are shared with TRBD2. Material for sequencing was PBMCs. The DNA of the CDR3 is TGTGCCAGCAGGTCTGGACTAGCGGGAACCTACGAGCAGTACTTC. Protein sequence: CASRSGLAGTYEQYF.